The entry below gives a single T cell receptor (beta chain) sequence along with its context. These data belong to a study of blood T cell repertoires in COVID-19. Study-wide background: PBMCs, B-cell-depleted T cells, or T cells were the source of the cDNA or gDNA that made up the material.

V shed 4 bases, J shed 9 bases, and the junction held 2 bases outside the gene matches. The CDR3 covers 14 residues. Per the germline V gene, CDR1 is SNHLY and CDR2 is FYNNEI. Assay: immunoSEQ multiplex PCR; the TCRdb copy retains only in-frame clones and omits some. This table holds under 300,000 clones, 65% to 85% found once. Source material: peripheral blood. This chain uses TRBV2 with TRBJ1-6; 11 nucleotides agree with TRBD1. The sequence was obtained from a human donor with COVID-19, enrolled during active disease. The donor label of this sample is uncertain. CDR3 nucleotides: TGTGCCAGCAGTGTGGGACAGGGGGGTTCACCCCTCCACTTT. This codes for CASSVGQGGSPLHF. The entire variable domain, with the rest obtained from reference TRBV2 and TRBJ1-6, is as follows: EPEVTQTPSHQVTQMGQEVILRCVPISNHLYFYWYRQILGQKVEFLVSFYNNEISEKSEIFDDQFSVERPDGSNFTLKIRSTKLEDSAMYFCASSVGQGGSPLHFGNGTRLTVT.